Sequencing of this TCR beta chain was carried out in a study of identifying expanded T cells in peripheral blood. General study findings and limits: Variance in clone template counts between approximately two-week samples significantly increased with total template count across all healthy donors.

CDR1 is MNHNS, CDR2 SASEGT, per germline. V lost 7 bases and J lost 2, with 12 bases in between. The length of the CDR3 is 15 residues. Libraries were prepared by immunoSEQ multiplex PCR; TCRdb keeps only in-frame clonotypes and omits some of them. The data contain fewer than 65,000 clones, about 89% of them singletons. Worth noting for this clone: Its antigen is as yet unknown.

This chain links TRBV6-1 with TRBJ2-6; a weak D match, TRBD1 (6 bases). The clonotype originates from a person aged 18 to 75 in good health. Sequences were obtained from blood. Written as DNA, the CDR3 is TGTGCCAGCAAGCTTACAGGGACTGGGGCCAACGTCCTGACTTTC. Encoded protein: CASKLTGTGANVLTF.